This TCR beta chain comes out of a study of shared clonotypes between healthy human individuals. DNA at approximately 200 ng, 25,000 to 35,000 T cell genomes, went into sorted-subset replicate PCRs. Some clones are missing from TCRdb's copy, which holds only in-frame ones; the method was immunoSEQ multiplex PCR. The sample yields around 1.9 million clones, about 92% seen once. V was pared by 4 bases and J by 6 bases, with 16 bases between. The CDR3 is 13 amino acids. The V gene's germline CDR1 is GTSNPN and CDR2 SVGIG (reference sequence). Naive-designated CD8 cells lacked CD45RO, were positively enriched for CCR7, and omitted terminally differentiated effector memory CD45RA+ cells.

The source of this sequence is a man aged 18 to 30 in good health. Some clones in this sample may be carry-over from other donors' samples. J is TRBJ2-7 and V is TRBV30, with a tentative D call TRBD1 (6 bases). The sample was naive CD8+ T cells from PBMCs. DNA of the CDR3: TGTGCCTGGACTGAACAGGGACCCTCCGAGCAGTACTTC. It is translated as CAWTEQGPSEQYF.